Shown below are 22 T cell receptor beta chains from a single sample sequenced in a study of shared clonotypes between healthy human individuals. Only in-frame clones appear in the TCRdb table, and some are missing; sequencing was by immunoSEQ multiplex PCR. The sample contains 1.4 million or so clones, approximately 98.5% of which appear only once. The sample taken for sequencing was naive CD4+ T cells sorted from blood. The subset is: CD45RA+ positively selected. These receptors came from a man aged 25 to 40 in good health.

The chain couples TRBV30 to TRBJ2-7; 9 bases align to TRBD1. CDR3 length: 16 residues. Germline V gene sequence: CDR1 GTSNPN, CDR2 SVGIG (reference sequence). Trimming at V came to 4 bases and at J to 0 bases, leaving 10 bases not matched to a gene. CDR3 protein: CAWTPIGQGFSYEQYF. Written as DNA, the CDR3 is TGTGCCTGGACCCCTATCGGACAGGGGTTCTCCTACGAGCAGTACTTC.

This CDR3 is CAWSGSGRRTGELFF. The DNA for the CDR3 is TGTGCCTGGAGTGGGAGCGGGAGACGGACCGGGGAGCTGTTTTTT. The rearrangement links TRBV30 to TRBJ2-2; 8 bases map to TRBD2. Trimming at V came to 1 base and at J to 5 bases, leaving 6 bases not matched to a gene. The CDR3 sequence is 15 residues long. The germline CDR1 and CDR2 sequences are GTSNPN and SVGIG (reference sequence). Based on the CDR3 plus reference TRBV30 and TRBJ2-2, the full variable domain is SQTIHQWPATLVQPVGSPLSLECTVEGTSNPNLYWYRQAAGRGLQLLFYSVGIGQISSEVPQNLSASRPQDRQFILSSKKLLLSDSGFYLCAWSGSGRRTGELFFGEGSRLTVL.

The rearrangement links TRBV7-8 to TRBJ2-1; D perhaps matches TRBD2 (6 bases). The V and J ends lost 5 bases and 2 bases respectively, with 16 bases between them. In germline, CDR1 is SGHVS, CDR2 FQNEAQ. This CDR3 spans 16 amino acids. The CDR3 reads CASSPRLGSPYNEQFF. The CDR3 nucleotides are TGTGCCAGCAGCCCCCGGCTCGGGAGCCCCTACAATGAGCAGTTCTTC.

The CDR3: CASSPIEAFF. The CDR3 DNA follows: TGCGCCAGCAGCCCGATAGAAGCTTTCTTT. The V call is TRBV5-1, the J call TRBJ1-1; D is unclear. Germline CDR1 SGHRS, CDR2 YFSETQ. The CDR3 runs 10 residues. V was cut by 4 bases and J by 8 bases, with 6 bases left in between.

The chain recombines TRBV2 with TRBJ2-7; D not certain. V shed 6 bases and J shed 0 bases, with 15 bases lying between them. The CDR3 is made up of 15 amino acids. Per germline, CDR1 SNHLY and CDR2 FYNNEI. The CDR3 DNA is TGTGCCAGCAGAGAAAACACTGAGCGCTCCTACGAGCAGTACTTC. Protein product: CASRENTERSYEQYF.

The chain recombines TRBV6-5 with TRBJ1-1; 9 nucleotides agree with TRBD1. Per the germline V gene, CDR1 is MNHEY and CDR2 is SVGAGI. The CDR3 is 15 residues long. V lost 5 bases to trimming and J lost 11 bases; unmatched junction nucleotides: 15. In nucleotides, the CDR3 is TGTGCCAGCAGTCATCCGGGACAGGGAAAAAAGTATGCTTTCTTT. Protein sequence: CASSHPGQGKKYAFF.

The chain employs TRBV20-1 and TRBJ2-3; D is unresolved. The CDR3 consists of 11 residues. Trimming took off 3 bases at V and 8 bases at J, with 9 bases between the two ends. The germline gives CDR1 DFQATT, CDR2 SNEGSKA (reference sequence). The CDR3 protein is CSASIPTTQYF. For the CDR3, the DNA is TGCAGTGCTAGCATACCAACTACGCAGTATTTT.

CDR3 region: CASSLELAGYTDTQYF. In nucleotides, the CDR3 is TGTGCCAGCAGCTTGGAACTAGCGGGTTACACAGATACGCAGTATTTT. The rearrangement uses TRBV5-5 and TRBJ2-3; 9 nucleotides match TRBD2. The trim removed 0 bases at V and 2 bases at J, leaving 4 bases unmatched. The CDR3 contains 16 residues. Germline assignment: CDR1 SGHKS and CDR2 YYEKEE (reference sequence).

The chain is built from TRBV28 and TRBJ2-1; 9 bases align to TRBD2. Germline trimming cut 5 bases from V and 5 bases from J; bases unmatched to any gene: 10. Germline CDR1 MDHEN, CDR2 SYDVKM. This CDR3 comprises 16 residues. The CDR3 spells CASSLSGLAENNEQFF. The CDR3 coding sequence is TGTGCCAGCAGTCTATCGGGACTAGCAGAAAACAATGAGCAGTTCTTC.

The rearrangement uses TRBV11-3 and TRBJ1-1, with a tentative D call TRBD1 (6 bases). Germline values: CDR1 SGHNT, CDR2 YENEEA. The V gene lost 5 bases and the J gene lost 3 bases, with 10 bases spanning the gap. CDR3 size: 13 residues. DNA for the CDR3: TGTGCCAGCAGCGCTCCAGGGGACACTGAAGCTTTCTTT. Translation gives CASSAPGDTEAFF.

The CDR3 sequence is CAWNLATSYNEQFF. The CDR3 region has the DNA TGTGCCTGGAATCTAGCGACTTCCTACAATGAGCAGTTCTTC. V usage is TRBV30 and J usage is TRBJ2-1; possibly TRBD2 for D (6 bases). The V and J ends lost 4 bases and 1 base respectively, with 11 bases between them. This CDR3 region has 14 residues. Looked up from germline, CDR1 is GTSNPN and CDR2 is SVGIG (reference sequence).

The chain is built from TRBV23-1 and TRBJ2-1, with D maybe TRBD1 (5 bases). TRBV23-1 belongs to the ORF category, with a function that is uncertain. The CDR3 sequence is 19 residues long. Between the trimmed V and J ends, which lost 3 bases and 0 bases, there was a span of 21 bases. As DNA, the CDR3 is TGCGCCAGCAGTCACCTCAATTACAGGTCCCCCAGCTCCTACAATGAGCAGTTCTTC. This encodes CASSHLNYRSPSSYNEQFF.

The V and J genes are TRBV27 and TRBJ1-1; TRBD1 agrees at 8 bases. Germline CDR1 MNHEY, CDR2 SMNVEV (reference sequence). The length of the CDR3 is 14 residues. V lost 11 bases and J lost 3; bases outside the gene matches: 11. The CDR3 nucleotides are TGTGCCTCAAAAGCAGGGGGCGATTACACTGAAGCTTTCTTT. It translates to CASKAGGDYTEAFF.

J is TRBJ2-1 and V is TRBV10-3; 10 positions agree with TRBD2. V was clipped by 5 bases and J by 9 bases; unmatched bases: 7. The CDR3 consists of 14 residues. The germline V gene has CDR1 ENHRY and CDR2 SYGVKD. The CDR3 loop reads CAISFLAGAGEQFF. CDR3 DNA sequence: TGTGCCATCAGTTTTCTAGCGGGAGCGGGTGAGCAGTTCTTC.

The J gene is TRBJ1-2, the V gene TRBV28; D ambiguous. Germline V CDR1 and CDR2: MDHEN, SYDVKM. This CDR3 is 11 amino acids long. Between the trimmed V and J ends, which lost 5 bases and 5 bases, there was a span of 6 bases. CDR3 loop: CASSAPYGYTF. DNA of the CDR3: TGTGCCAGCAGTGCTCCATATGGCTACACCTTC.

The DNA of the CDR3 is TGTGCCAGCACGGAGGGATTGAACACTGAAGCTTTCTTT. It codes for CASTEGLNTEAFF. The chain carries TRBV28 and TRBJ1-1; no clear D. Germline V CDR1 and CDR2: MDHEN, SYDVKM. V was trimmed by 7 bases and J by 0 bases, leaving 9 bases between them. This CDR3 contains 13 residues.

This clone was detected only once. This chain links TRBV27 with TRBJ1-1; D is undetermined. V lost 6 bases, J lost 2 bases, and 22 bases lay in between. Germline V gene lookup returns CDR1 MNHEY and CDR2 SMNVEV (reference sequence). The CDR3 has 17 amino acids. The CDR3 sequence: CASSPGRTTGSNTEAFF. The CDR3 DNA follows: TGTGCCAGCAGCCCCGGACGTACGACTGGTTCAAACACTGAAGCTTTCTTT.

The rearrangement uses TRBV7-8 and TRBJ2-7; D ambiguous. This CDR3 has 14 amino acids. Trimming cost V 0 bases and J 3 bases, with 9 bases left between them. Germline V lookup: CDR1 SGHVS, CDR2 FQNEAQ. The CDR3 sequence is CASSLAQTVYEQYF. The CDR3 DNA sequence: TGTGCCAGCAGCTTAGCGCAAACGGTCTACGAGCAGTACTTC.

The chain recombines TRBV19 with TRBJ2-2; 12 bases are shared with TRBD1. The CDR3 loop spans 16 amino acids. Losses at the gene ends were 3 bases for V and 5 bases for J; bases not matched to a gene: 4. CDR1 and CDR2 (germline): LNHDA, SQIVND (reference sequence). The CDR3 nucleotides read TGTGCCAGTAGTATGGGGACAGGGGGCGCGACCGGGGAGCTGTTTTTT. Encoded protein: CASSMGTGGATGELFF.

J is TRBJ2-5 and V is TRBV9; the match to TRBD2 covers 10 bases. Germline values: CDR1 SGDLS, CDR2 YYNGEE. The CDR3 contains 14 residues. After removal of 2 bases from V and 5 bases from J, the junction contained 3 bases not matched to a gene. CDR3 amino acids: CASSVTSGMETQYF. The CDR3 DNA sequence: TGTGCCAGCAGCGTTACTAGCGGGATGGAGACCCAGTACTTC.

The chain joins TRBV27 to TRBJ2-3, with 11 bases fitting TRBD2. Losses at the gene ends were 2 bases for V and 3 bases for J; bases not matched to a gene: 7. Germline V gene lookup returns CDR1 MNHEY and CDR2 SMNVEV (reference sequence). The CDR3 totals 17 residues. The CDR3 DNA sequence: TGTGCCAGCAGTTTAAGACTAGCGGGAATTAAAACAGATACGCAGTATTTT. It is translated as CASSLRLAGIKTDTQYF.

The rearrangement links TRBV27 to TRBJ2-1; 14 nucleotides match TRBD2. The CDR3 is 15 residues long. The germline V gene encodes CDR1 MNHEY and CDR2 SMNVEV (reference sequence). Unmatched junction bases numbered 3, after V lost 4 bases and J lost 7 bases. CDR3 sequence reads: CASSYGTSGSNEQFF. The DNA of the CDR3 is TGTGCCAGCAGTTACGGGACTAGCGGGAGTAATGAGCAGTTCTTC.